This TCR beta chain emerged from a study of cytomegalovirus exposure and HLA in healthy donors. General observations from the study: TCR beta V- and J-gene trimming, according to a later analysis, was linked to a missense DCLRE1C variant. Previous analysis showed most TCR beta V segments were productive about 87% or about 30% of the time.

Only a few counts were recorded for this clone. Its target is unknown. The PCR had 60 Vbeta and 13 Jbeta primers. Sequencing was performed with immunoSEQ multiplex PCR; in TCRdb, only in-frame clones are kept and a portion is missing. In the table there are hundreds of thousands of clones, 76% of which are singletons. Looked up from germline, CDR1 is SGHVS and CDR2 is FQNEAQ. The CDR3 runs to 17 residues. The trim removed 0 bases at V and 6 bases at J, leaving 5 bases unmatched. This chain links TRBV7-8 with TRBJ2-2, with 12 bases lining up with TRBD1. Sequencing input: PBMCs. This receptor was taken from a man younger than 30 in good health and CMV-seronegative. As DNA, the CDR3 is TGTGCCAGCAGCTTAGCGCGGGGACAGGGGGCGCCCGGGGAGCTGTTTTTT. Protein: CASSLARGQGAPGELFF.